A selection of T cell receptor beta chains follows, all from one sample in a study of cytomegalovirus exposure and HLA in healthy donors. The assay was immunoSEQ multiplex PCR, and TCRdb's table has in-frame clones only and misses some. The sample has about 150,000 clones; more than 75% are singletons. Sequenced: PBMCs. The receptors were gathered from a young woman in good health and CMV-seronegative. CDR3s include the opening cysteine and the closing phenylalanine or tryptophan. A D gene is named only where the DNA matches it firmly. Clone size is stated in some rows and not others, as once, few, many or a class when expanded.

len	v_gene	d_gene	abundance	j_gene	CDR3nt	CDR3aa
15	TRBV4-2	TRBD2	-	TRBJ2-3	TGTGCCAGCAGCCAAGAGACTAGCGGGGCTTGCACGCAGTATTTT	CASSQETSGACTQYF
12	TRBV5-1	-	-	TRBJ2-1	TGCGCCAGCAGCGTGAATACAGGGAAGCAGTTCTTC	CASSVNTGKQFF
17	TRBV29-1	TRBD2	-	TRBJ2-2	TGCAGCGTTGAAACCTTTAGCGGGGGGGCGTTAACCGGGGAGCTGTTTTTT	CSVETFSGGALTGELFF
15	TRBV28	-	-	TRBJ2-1	TGTGCCAGCAGTTTGGGGGGTCCGACTAAAGATGAGCAGTTCTTC	CASSLGGPTKDEQFF
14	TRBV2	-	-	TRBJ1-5	TGTGCCAGCAGTGGGGTAGGGGCAAATCAGCCCCAGCATTTT	CASSGVGANQPQHF
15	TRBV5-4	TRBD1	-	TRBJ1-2	TGTGCCAGCAGCTTGGACAGGGGATTTAACTATGGCTACACCTTC	CASSLDRGFNYGYTF
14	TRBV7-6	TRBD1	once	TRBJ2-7	TGTGCCAGCAGCTCCCGACAGGGATCCACCGAGCAGTACTTC	CASSSRQGSTEQYF
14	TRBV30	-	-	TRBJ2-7	TGTGCCTGGAGTGTACTCAGGGGCCCCTACGAGCAGTACTTC	CAWSVLRGPYEQYF
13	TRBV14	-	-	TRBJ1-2	TGTGCCAGCAGGGCTTTGGGGGCGTATGGCTACACCTTC	CASRALGAYGYTF
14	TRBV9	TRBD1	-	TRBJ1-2	TGTGCCAGCAGCCCCTTACAGGGGAACTATGGCTACACCTTC	CASSPLQGNYGYTF
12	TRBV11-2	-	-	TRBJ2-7	TGTGCCAGCAGCTTAGGCAGTTACGAGCAGTACTTC	CASSLGSYEQYF
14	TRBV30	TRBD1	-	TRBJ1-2	TGTGCCTGGAGAGGGACAGGGGGTGTCTATGGCTACACCTTC	CAWRGTGGVYGYTF
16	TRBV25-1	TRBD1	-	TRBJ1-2	TGTGCCAGCAGTAAGGGAAGGACAGGGGTTAACTATGGCTACACCTTC	CASSKGRTGVNYGYTF
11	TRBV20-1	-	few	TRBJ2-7	TGCAGTGTCAGCCAGGGCTACGAGCAGTACTTC	CSVSQGYEQYF
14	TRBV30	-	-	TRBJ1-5	TGTGCCTGGAGTGTGCTCGGGAGCAATCAGCCCCAGCATTTT	CAWSVLGSNQPQHF
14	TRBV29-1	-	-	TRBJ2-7	TGCAGCGTCCTTACCGGGGTTGACGGCTACGAGCAGTACTTC	CSVLTGVDGYEQYF
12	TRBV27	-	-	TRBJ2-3	TGTGCCAGCAGTCCCTACACAGATACGCAGTATTTT	CASSPYTDTQYF